Listed here is a single T cell receptor beta chain. These data come from a study of cytomegalovirus exposure and HLA in healthy donors. The primer mix had 60 Vbeta and 13 Jbeta primers. The data were produced by immunoSEQ multiplex PCR, yet TCRdb's version contains in-frame clones alone and is incomplete. This sample has around 180,000 clones, with 75% to 85% found just once. CDR3 length: 13 residues. The V gene's germline CDR1 is MDHEN and CDR2 SYDVKM. Trimming cost V 3 bases and J 6 bases, with 11 bases left between them. Sequencing was performed on PBMCs. This chain connects TRBV28 to TRBJ1-1; no clear D gene. This receptor was taken from a girl between 2 and 10 years old in good health and CMV-seropositive. CDR3 nucleotide sequence: TGTGCCAGCAGTTTTCAAAGAGGTTCTGAAGCTTTCTTT. Translating it yields CASSFQRGSEAFF. The whole variable domain, filled in from reference TRBV28 and TRBJ1-1, reads DVKVTQSSRYLVKRTGEKVFLECVQDMDHENMFWYRQDPGLGLRLIYFSYDVKMKEKGDIPEGYSVSREKKERFSLILESASTNQTSMYLCASSFQRGSEAFFGQGTRLTVV.